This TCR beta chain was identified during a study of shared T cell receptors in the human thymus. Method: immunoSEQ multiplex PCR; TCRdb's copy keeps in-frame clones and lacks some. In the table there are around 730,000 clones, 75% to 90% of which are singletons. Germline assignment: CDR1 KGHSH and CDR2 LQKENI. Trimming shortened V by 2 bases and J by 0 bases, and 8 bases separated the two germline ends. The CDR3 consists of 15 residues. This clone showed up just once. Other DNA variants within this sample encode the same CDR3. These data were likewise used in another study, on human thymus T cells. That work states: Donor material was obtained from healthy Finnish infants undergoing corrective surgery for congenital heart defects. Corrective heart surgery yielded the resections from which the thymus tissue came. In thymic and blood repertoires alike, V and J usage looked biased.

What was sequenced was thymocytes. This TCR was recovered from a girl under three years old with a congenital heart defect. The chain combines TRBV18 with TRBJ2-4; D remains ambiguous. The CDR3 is CASSPKKLAKNIQYF. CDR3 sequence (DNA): TGTGCCAGCTCACCAAAGAAACTAGCCAAAAACATTCAGTACTTC. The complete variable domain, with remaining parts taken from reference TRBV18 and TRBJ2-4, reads NAGVMQNPRHLVRRRGQEARLRCSPMKGHSHVYWYRQLPEEGLKFMVYLQKENIIDESGMPKERFSAEFPKEGPSILRIQQVVRGDSAAYFCASSPKKLAKNIQYFGAGTRLSVL.